The T cell receptor (beta chain) under discussion was sequenced for a study of blood T cell repertoires in COVID-19. Study overall: Acute and convalescent COVID-19 samples came from the United States, Italy and Spain. PBMCs, B-cell-depleted T cells, or T cells were the source of the cDNA or gDNA that made up the material.

J lost 3 bases, V lost 5 bases, and 5 bases had no gene match. Germline V gives CDR1 SQVTM, CDR2 ANQGSEA. The CDR3 has 13 residues. Sequenced by immunoSEQ multiplex PCR; TCRdb stores in-frame clones only, minus some. The table lists approximately 60,000 clones, approximately 80% of them singletons. The sequenced sample consisted of peripheral blood. The chain recombines TRBV29-1 with TRBJ2-7, with 9 bases lining up with TRBD2. The clonotype was recovered from a man in his sixties with acute or convalescent COVID-19. CDR3 region: CSVTTSGLYEQYF. CDR3 nucleotide sequence: TGCAGCGTTACGACTAGCGGACTCTACGAGCAGTACTTC.